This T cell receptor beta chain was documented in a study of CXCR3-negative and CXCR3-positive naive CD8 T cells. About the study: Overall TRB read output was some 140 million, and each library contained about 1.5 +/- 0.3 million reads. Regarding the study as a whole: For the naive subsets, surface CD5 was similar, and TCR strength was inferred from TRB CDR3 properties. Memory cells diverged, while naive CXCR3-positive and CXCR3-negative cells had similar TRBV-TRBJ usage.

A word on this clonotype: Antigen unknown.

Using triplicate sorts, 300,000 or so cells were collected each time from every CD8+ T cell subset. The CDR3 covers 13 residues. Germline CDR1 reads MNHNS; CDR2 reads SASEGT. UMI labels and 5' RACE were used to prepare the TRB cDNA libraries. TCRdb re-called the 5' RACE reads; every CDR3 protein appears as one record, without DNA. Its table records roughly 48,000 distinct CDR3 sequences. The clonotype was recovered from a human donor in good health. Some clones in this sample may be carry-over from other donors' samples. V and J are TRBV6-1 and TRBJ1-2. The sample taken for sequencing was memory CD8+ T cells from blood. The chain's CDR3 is CASSEDRIYGYTF.